This is a list of T cell receptor beta chains from one sample in a study of control samples from healthy donors and cancer patients. TCRdb's table, derived via immunoSEQ multiplex PCR, lists solely in-frame clones and lacks some. The profile shows about 140,000 clones, roughly 92% of them singletons. Sequences were obtained from blood. These receptors all stem from a man aged 25 to 45 in good health. The CDR3 runs from the conserved cysteine through the conserved F or W. Each record gives: J gene, D gene, V gene, clone size, CDR3 length, CDR3 protein, CDR3 DNA. A D gene is named only where the DNA matches it firmly. For some rows the clone size is stated as once, few or many, or as a class when expanded; others skip it.

TRBJ1-6	.	TRBV6-5	.	15	CASSGALMSNSPLHF	TGTGCCAGCTCCGGGGCTTTGATGTCAAATTCACCCCTCCACTTT
TRBJ1-1	.	TRBV7-8	.	14	CASSLRDRNTEAFF	TGTGCCAGCAGCTTAAGAGACAGGAACACTGAAGCTTTCTTT
TRBJ2-3	TRBD1	TRBV9	.	16	CASSERQGEVADTQYF	TGTGCCAGCAGCGAACGACAGGGCGAGGTAGCAGATACGCAGTATTTT
TRBJ2-1	TRBD2	TRBV4-1	.	16	CASSQDGLAGALGQFF	TGCGCCAGCAGCCAAGATGGTCTAGCGGGAGCCTTAGGGCAGTTCTTC
TRBJ1-5	.	TRBV28	few	17	CASSFYGGQGFNQPQHF	TGTGCCAGCAGTTTTTACGGCGGTCAGGGCTTCAATCAGCCCCAGCATTTT
TRBJ2-7	TRBD2	TRBV6-6	.	15	CASSKGTSGLYEQYF	TGTGCCAGCAGTAAGGGGACTAGCGGCCTCTACGAGCAGTACTTC
TRBJ2-7	.	TRBV28	.	15	CASSFVEGPTYEQYF	TGTGCCAGCAGTTTTGTGGAGGGGCCAACCTACGAGCAGTACTTC
TRBJ2-7	TRBD1	TRBV11-2	.	15	CASRKPGQSSYEQYF	TGTGCCAGCAGAAAACCGGGACAGAGCTCCTACGAGCAGTACTTC
TRBJ1-1	.	TRBV6-2/TRBV6-3	.	14	CASSSAAVRLEAFF	TGTGCCAGCAGTTCCGCGGCGGTTCGGTTGGAAGCTTTCTTT
TRBJ1-4	.	TRBV4-2	.	17	CASSPSWDIRTVRKLFF	TGTGCCAGCAGCCCTTCATGGGACATCCGAACGGTTAGGAAACTGTTTTTT
TRBJ1-2	.	TRBV30	.	18	CAWRPPNERGTSKYGYTF	TGTGCCTGGAGACCCCCGAACGAAAGGGGGACGAGCAAGTATGGCTACACCTTC
TRBJ2-7	.	TRBV4-1	.	13	CASSQTRSYEQYF	TGCGCCAGCAGCCAGACACGCTCCTACGAGCAGTACTTC
TRBJ2-7	.	TRBV3-1/TRBV3-2	.	18	CASSQLRISGSDSYEQYF	TGTGCCAGCAGCCAGCTTCGGATAAGCGGGTCCGACTCCTACGAGCAGTACTTC
TRBJ1-4	TRBD1	TRBV7-8	.	17	CASSLRQGTATNEKLFF	TGTGCCAGCAGCTTGCGACAGGGAACTGCAACTAATGAAAAACTGTTTTTT
TRBJ1-2	.	TRBV28	.	16	CASSSSDKGLYYGYTF	TGTGCCAGCAGTTCTTCTGACAAAGGGTTATACTATGGCTACACCTTC
TRBJ2-3	.	TRBV5-4	.	14	CASSLRSDTDTQYF	TGTGCCAGCAGCTTACGGTCTGACACAGATACGCAGTATTTT
TRBJ2-1	.	TRBV2	.	11	CASSSYNEQFF	TGTGCCAGCAGCTCCTACAATGAGCAGTTCTTC
TRBJ1-3	.	TRBV10-3	.	13	CAIREGSGNTIYF	TGTGCCATCAGAGAGGGCTCTGGAAACACCATATATTTT
TRBJ1-3	.	TRBV7-2	.	15	CASSLGPGSGNTIYF	TGTGCCAGCAGCTTAGGACCAGGGTCTGGAAACACCATATATTTT
TRBJ1-3	.	TRBV28	.	11	CASRAADTIYF	TGTGCCAGCAGGGCGGCGGACACCATATATTTT
TRBJ2-3	.	TRBV29-1	.	13	CSVEVGVTDTQYF	TGCAGCGTTGAAGTGGGAGTCACAGATACGCAGTATTTT
TRBJ1-5	.	TRBV2	.	13	CASRRTGNQPQHF	TGTGCCAGCAGACGGACAGGCAATCAGCCCCAGCATTTT
TRBJ1-1	.	TRBV28	.	13	CASEAELNTEAFF	TGTGCCAGCGAGGCAGAACTGAACACTGAAGCTTTCTTT
TRBJ1-2	.	TRBV5-5	.	15	CASSLFIDGTYGYTF	TGTGCCAGCAGCTTGTTCATCGACGGGACCTATGGCTACACCTTC
TRBJ2-7	.	TRBV30	few	14	CAWGLGGVTYEQYF	TGTGCCTGGGGACTTGGCGGAGTTACCTACGAGCAGTACTTC
TRBJ2-1	TRBD2	TRBV2	.	17	CASRDGTSGGAYNEQFF	TGTGCCAGCAGGGACGGGACTAGCGGGGGCGCCTACAATGAGCAGTTCTTC
TRBJ2-7	.	TRBV11-2	.	17	CASSLARSASEAYEQYF	TGTGCCAGCAGCTTAGCGCGGAGTGCTAGCGAAGCCTACGAGCAGTACTTC
TRBJ2-2	.	TRBV25-1	.	15	CASSAPRPGTGELFF	TGTGCCAGCAGTGCGCCCCGCCCAGGTACCGGGGAGCTGTTTTTT
TRBJ2-1	TRBD2	TRBV28	.	16	CASSLLTSGIYNEQFF	TGTGCCAGCAGTTTACTGACTAGCGGGATATACAATGAGCAGTTCTTC
TRBJ2-5	.	TRBV7-9	.	14	CASQGWGVRETQYF	TGTGCCAGCCAGGGGTGGGGCGTGAGGGAGACCCAGTACTTC
TRBJ1-3	.	TRBV10-2	few	13	CASRSGGGNTIYF	TGCGCCAGCAGGTCGGGAGGCGGAAACACCATATATTTT
TRBJ2-6	.	TRBV28	.	14	CASSLPGGANVLTF	TGTGCCAGCAGTTTACCGGGCGGGGCCAACGTCCTGACTTTC
TRBJ2-3	.	TRBV2	.	16	CASRAGPANGADTQYF	TGTGCCAGCAGAGCGGGCCCCGCGAATGGGGCAGATACGCAGTATTTT
TRBJ1-3	.	TRBV6-5	once	16	CASSYSSGATGNTIYF	TGTGCCAGCAGTTACTCGAGCGGGGCCACTGGAAACACCATATATTTT
TRBJ2-1	.	TRBV18	.	14	CASSPPLSSNEQFF	TGTGCCAGCTCACCACCTTTATCTAGTAATGAGCAGTTCTTC